A single sample is the source of the 24 T cell receptor beta chains below, sequenced in a study of T cell repertoires in cytomegalovirus infection. TCRdb fed the reads into MiXCR, producing one record per CDR3 protein. The data contain about 920,000 distinct CDR3 sequences, approximately 31% of them singletons. Which antigens these TCRs recognize remains unknown. The sequencing used cultured CD8+ T cells from PBMCs, collected from culture after CMV antigen stimulation. The receptors were gathered from a human donor in good health (CMV status not recorded). Some clones in this sample may be carry-over from other donors' samples.

This clonotype was counted between two and nine times. V gene TRBV19 combines with J gene TRBJ1-5; D is ambiguous. V shed 5 bases and J shed 11 bases, with 13 bases lying between them. In germline, CDR1 is LNHDA, CDR2 SQIVND (reference sequence). This CDR3 contains 12 residues. CDR3 DNA: TGTGCCAGTAGTCCCGCGACCTCAGCCCAGCATTTT. Translation gives CASSPATSAQHF.

The chain employs TRBV27 and TRBJ1-1; D is possibly TRBD1 (5 bases). The CDR3 runs to 14 residues. The V end lost 5 bases, the J end lost 0 bases, and 10 bases lay between the germline ends. Germline CDR1 MNHEY, CDR2 SMNVEV (reference sequence). CDR3 in amino acids: CASSRGRLNTEAFF. The CDR3 coding sequence is TGTGCCAGCAGTCGGGGACGTTTGAACACTGAAGCTTTCTTT.

This chain connects TRBV5-4 to TRBJ1-6; tentative D call: TRBD1 (6 bases). Germline lookup yields CDR1 SGHNT and CDR2 YYREEE (reference sequence). This CDR3 spans 16 amino acids. V gave up 0 bases and J gave up 7 bases, with 14 bases separating them. CDR3 in amino acids: CASSLVGGPGNSPLHF. In nucleotides, the CDR3 is TGTGCCAGCAGCTTGGTGGGGGGGCCAGGGAATTCACCCCTCCACTTT.

The table lists this clonotype with a few counts. The chain is built from TRBV4-2 and TRBJ2-1; 8 nucleotides line up with TRBD2. The CDR3 loop spans 17 amino acids. CDR1 is LGHNA and CDR2 is YNFKEQ in the germline V gene. V lost 0 bases and J lost 6; bases outside the gene matches: 10. CDR3 residues: CASSQDQSRGAFNEQFF. In nucleotides, the CDR3 is TGTGCCAGCAGCCAAGATCAATCGCGGGGGGCTTTCAATGAGCAGTTCTTC.

The rearrangement joins TRBV27 to TRBJ1-1, with D unclear. The V end lost 7 bases, the J end lost 4 bases, and 16 bases lay between the germline ends. The CDR3 contains 14 residues. The germline V gene has CDR1 MNHEY and CDR2 SMNVEV (reference sequence). CDR3 DNA sequence: TGTGCCAGCACTTTGGACCCGCGGGGCACTGAAGCTTTCTTT. It yields the protein CASTLDPRGTEAFF.

This chain connects TRBV19 to TRBJ2-5, with D tentatively TRBD1 or TRBD2 (5 bases each). There are 14 residues in the CDR3. The germline CDR1 and CDR2 sequences are LNHDA and SQIVND (reference sequence). V gave up 3 bases and J gave up 1 base, with 9 bases separating them. DNA for the CDR3: TGTGCCAGTAGTATGGGTGGGGGCCAAGAGACCCAGTACTTC. Its translation: CASSMGGGQETQYF.

This chain joins TRBV28 and TRBJ2-5; 7 bases are a match to TRBD2. Trimming at V came to 6 bases and at J to 4 bases, leaving 14 bases not matched to a gene. CDR1 and CDR2 (germline): MDHEN, SYDVKM. The CDR3 has 16 amino acids. The chain's CDR3 is CASSPGRGLAGETQYF. The DNA of the CDR3 is TGTGCCAGCAGCCCGGGGAGGGGCCTCGCTGGAGAGACCCAGTACTTC.

The chain combines TRBV10-2 with TRBJ1-1; D remains unclear. This CDR3 spans 11 amino acids. V lost 3 bases to trimming and J lost 7 bases, with 6 bases between them. Germline V gene sequence: CDR1 WSHSY, CDR2 SAAADI. CDR3 amino acids: CASSEGHEAFF. CDR3 bases: TGCGCCAGCAGTGAAGGGCATGAAGCTTTCTTT.

In DNA, the CDR3 is TGTGCCAGCAGCATGTTACTAGCGGGGGGGCCAAATGAGCAGTTCTTC. It translates to CASSMLLAGGPNEQFF. V and J are TRBV11-1 and TRBJ2-1, with 13 bases that match TRBD2. The ends lost 5 bases at V and 7 bases at J; junction bases unmatched: 8. CDR1 SGHAT and CDR2 FQDESV come from the germline V gene (reference sequence). This CDR3 is 16 amino acids long.

This chain's CDR3 is CASRTLQGGGYTF. The CDR3 nucleotides are TGTGCCAGCAGAACACTCCAGGGCGGGGGCTACACCTTC. V usage is TRBV7-9 and J usage is TRBJ1-2, with a tentative D call TRBD1 (5 bases). Germline CDR1 SEHNR, CDR2 FQNEAQ (reference sequence). CDR3 length: 13 amino acids. Trimming left V 6 bases short and J 8 bases short, with 16 bases between.

This clonotype was detected a few times. The chain is built from TRBV4-1 and TRBJ2-5, with 10 bases fitting TRBD2. The V gene's germline CDR1 is MGHRA and CDR2 YSYEKL. Trimming cost V 1 base and J 0 bases; bases outside gene matches: 11. This CDR3 comprises 19 residues. This CDR3 reads CASSQGLLAGDLHQETQYF. The DNA for the CDR3 is TGCGCCAGCAGCCAAGGGCTCCTAGCGGGGGACTTACACCAAGAGACCCAGTACTTC.

There are a few counts of this clonotype. This rearrangement joins TRBV20-1 to TRBJ1-1; D may be TRBD1 (6 bases). This CDR3 comprises 14 residues. Trimming shortened V by 2 bases and J by 6 bases, and 16 bases separated the two germline ends. CDR1 DFQATT and CDR2 SNEGSKA come from the germline V gene (reference sequence). CDR3 bases: TGCAGTGCTAGACCTGCTAAAGGGGGGGCTGAAGCTTTCTTT. Amino acid sequence: CSARPAKGGAEAFF.

This chain uses TRBV19 with TRBJ1-1; no clear D. The CDR3 extends over 13 amino acids. V lost 7 bases, J lost 6 bases, and 15 bases lay in between. The V gene's germline CDR1 is LNHDA and CDR2 SQIVND (reference sequence). The CDR3 nucleotides read TGTGCCAGTACCACAGAAACTGGGGCTGAAGCTTTCTTT. Its translation is CASTTETGAEAFF.

This clonotype was counted many times. The rearrangement joins TRBV7-8 to TRBJ2-7, with 10 bases aligning to TRBD1. The CDR3 spans 14 residues. V trimming: 4 bases; J trimming: 4 bases; junction bases outside the gene matches: 4. From germline, CDR1 is SGHVS and CDR2 FQNEAQ. The DNA for the CDR3 is TGTGCCAGCAGCTCAGGGACAGGGGTTTACGAGCAGTACGTC. It codes for CASSSGTGVYEQYV.

Worth noting for this clonotype: The junction does not match germline at one end; this may be a read error. The chain couples TRBV12-3 or TRBV12-4 to TRBJ2-1, with no clear D. The CDR3 is 13 residues long. The CDR3 nucleotides read TGTGCCGGCAGTTTTAATAAGTACAATGAGCAGTTCTTC. Translated, it gives CAGSFNKYNEQFF.

The chain has TRBV6-1 and TRBJ1-5; 7 bases agree with TRBD1. Germline CDR1 MNHNS, CDR2 SASEGT. This CDR3 is built from 15 residues. V lost 1 base and J lost 9; bases outside the gene matches: 9. The CDR3 here is CASSEGWDRQLPQHF. CDR3 sequence (DNA): TGTGCCAGCAGTGAAGGATGGGACAGACAGTTGCCCCAGCATTTT.

The sample holds a few counts of this clonotype. The rearrangement links TRBV7-3 to TRBJ2-3, with D hard to call. The ends were cut back, 5 bases at V and 0 bases at J, with 15 bases in the middle. CDR3 size: 16 residues. Germline CDR1 and CDR2: SGHTA and FQGTGA. The CDR3 is CASSPPDGDSTDTQYF. CDR3 nucleotides: TGTGCCAGCAGCCCCCCTGACGGAGATAGCACAGATACGCAGTATTTT.

The chain joins TRBV4-1 to TRBJ2-1, with D possibly TRBD2 on 6 matching bases. Trimming shortened V by 1 base and J by 5 bases, and 12 bases separated the two germline ends. The CDR3 runs to 15 residues. From germline, CDR1 is MGHRA and CDR2 YSYEKL. The CDR3: CASSQVVAGNNEQFF. In DNA, the CDR3 is TGCGCCAGCAGCCAAGTGGTTGCGGGGAACAATGAGCAGTTCTTC.

V is TRBV6-6 and J is TRBJ1-1; D not certain. V dropped 2 bases and J dropped 5 bases, with 9 bases sitting between them. Germline V lookup: CDR1 MNHNY, CDR2 SVGAGI (reference sequence). CDR3 length: 13 residues. The CDR3 sequence is CASSYGMGTEAFF. The CDR3 DNA follows: TGTGCCAGCAGTTACGGGATGGGAACTGAAGCTTTCTTT.

This clonotype was seen more than once but under ten times. V gene TRBV24-1 combines with J gene TRBJ1-1; 7 nucleotides line up with TRBD1. The CDR3 consists of 15 residues. The germline gives CDR1 KGHDR, CDR2 SFDVKD. The ends lost 3 bases at V and 3 bases at J; junction bases unmatched: 6. The CDR3 protein is CATSDADREDTEAFF. CDR3 DNA: TGTGCCACCAGTGATGCTGACAGGGAGGACACTGAAGCTTTCTTT.

A few counts support this clonotype. CDR3 residues: CASLGGQFF. The DNA of the CDR3 is TGTGCCAGCCTGGGGGGGCAGTTCTTC. This chain joins TRBV27 and TRBJ2-1; TRBD2 might be the D (6 bases). The germline gives CDR1 MNHEY, CDR2 SMNVEV (reference sequence). The CDR3 runs to 9 residues. V was cut by 8 bases and J by 12 bases, with 8 bases left in between.

This clonotype was counted between two and nine times. The gene calls are TRBV28 and TRBJ1-4; D uncertain. The V end was cut by 10 bases, the J end by 8 bases, with 17 bases between. This CDR3 region has 13 residues. Germline V gene data show CDR1 as MDHEN and CDR2 as SYDVKM. The CDR3: CATEQVAGEKLFF. The CDR3 bases are TGTGCCACCGAGCAAGTCGCGGGGGAAAAACTGTTTTTT.

The DNA for the CDR3 is TGTGCCATCCCCAGACAGCTCCGCCAAGAGACCCAGTACTTC. Translating gives CAIPRQLRQETQYF. This rearrangement joins TRBV2 to TRBJ2-5; maybe TRBD1 (5 bases). The CDR3 contains 14 residues. Germline V CDR1 and CDR2: SNHLY, FYNNEI. Trimming shortened V by 10 bases and J by 1 base, and 16 bases separated the two germline ends.

Only a few counts were recorded for this clonotype. The CDR3, as DNA: TGTGCCAGTAGTATAATCCAGGGGGGCAATGAGCAGTTCTTC. Protein: CASSIIQGGNEQFF. The chain links TRBV19 to TRBJ2-1, with D perhaps TRBD1 (7 bases). CDR1 and CDR2 (germline): LNHDA, SQIVND (reference sequence). This CDR3 has 14 amino acids. Trimming shortened V by 2 bases and J by 6 bases, and 11 bases separated the two germline ends.